Following are 27 T cell receptor beta chains from one sample sequenced in a study of T cell responses to AZD1222 COVID-19 vaccine. Only in-frame clones appear in the TCRdb table, and some are missing; sequencing was by immunoSEQ multiplex PCR. The repertoire holds 120,000 or so clones, with 88% as singletons. The material was peripheral blood, obtained on day 0 of AZD1222 vaccination. These receptors were obtained from an adult in good health.

V is TRBV20-1 and J is TRBJ1-1; 9 bases line up with TRBD1. Losses at the gene ends were 3 bases for V and 7 bases for J; bases not matched to a gene: 12. CDR1 DFQATT and CDR2 SNEGSKA come from the germline V gene (reference sequence). The length of the CDR3 is 15 residues. The CDR3 DNA is TGCAGTGCTAGTCTACCGGGACAGGGACGATTTGAAGCTTTCTTT. It translates to CSASLPGQGRFEAFF.

The CDR3 protein is CSASERTSGSSTQYF. The CDR3 nucleotides are TGCAGTGCTAGTGAAAGGACTAGCGGGAGCAGTACGCAGTATTTT. The chain uses TRBV20-1 and TRBJ2-3; TRBD2 aligns across 13 bases. CDR1 DFQATT and CDR2 SNEGSKA come from the germline V gene (reference sequence). The CDR3 is made up of 15 amino acids. V lost 3 bases, J lost 8 bases, and 8 bases stayed unmatched.

The chain employs TRBV28 and TRBJ1-3, with a weak D call TRBD1 (5 bases). Germline CDR1 is MDHEN and CDR2 is SYDVKM. The V end lost 3 bases, the J end lost 0 bases, and 9 bases lay between the germline ends. This CDR3 spans 15 amino acids. The DNA for the CDR3 is TGTGCCAGCAGTTTCCGGGGCCACTCTGGAAACACCATATATTTT. Amino acids: CASSFRGHSGNTIYF.

J is TRBJ2-3 and V is TRBV6-1; weak D call: TRBD1 (6 bases). V dropped 3 bases and J dropped 3 bases, with 13 bases sitting between them. The CDR3 spans 15 residues. From germline, CDR1 is MNHNS and CDR2 SASEGT. CDR3 in DNA: TGTGCCAGCAGTGATTGGTGGGGACAAACAGATACGCAGTATTTT. Translating it yields CASSDWWGQTDTQYF.

The chain is built from TRBV2 and TRBJ1-6, with TRBD1 identical over 7 bases. V lost 3 bases, J lost 11 bases, and 7 bases stayed unmatched. The CDR3 extends over 14 amino acids. The germline gives CDR1 SNHLY, CDR2 FYNNEI. CDR3 DNA: TGTGCCAGCAGTGAGGGGACGAGGGGGCCACCCCTCCACTTT. It translates to CASSEGTRGPPLHF. The full variable domain, with the rest looked up from reference TRBV2 and TRBJ1-6, is EPEVTQTPSHQVTQMGQEVILRCVPISNHLYFYWYRQILGQKVEFLVSFYNNEISEKSEIFDDQFSVERPDGSNFTLKIRSTKLEDSAMYFCASSEGTRGPPLHFGNGTRLTVT.

The chain employs TRBV3-1 (or the pseudogene TRBV3-2) and TRBJ1-4; D unresolved. The CDR3 totals 12 residues. Trimming shortened V by 4 bases and J by 8 bases, and 8 bases separated the two germline ends. Germline values: CDR1 LGHDT, CDR2 YNNKEL (reference sequence). As DNA, the CDR3 is TGTGCCAGCAGCCCCCGGACGGAAAAACTGTTTTTT. This codes for CASSPRTEKLFF.

J is TRBJ1-4 and V is TRBV9; D is ambiguous. This CDR3 is 14 amino acids long. V shed 4 bases and J shed 8 bases, with 15 bases lying between them. From germline, CDR1 is SGDLS and CDR2 YYNGEE. The CDR3 region has the DNA TGTGCCAGCAGCCCCCGTTTCGGGAGGGAAAAACTGTTTTTT. This encodes CASSPRFGREKLFF.

V usage is TRBV5-1 and J usage is TRBJ2-3; TRBD1 matches at 8 bases. J was trimmed by 3 bases and V by 4 bases; bases with no gene match: 10. Germline CDR1 and CDR2: SGHRS and YFSETQ. The CDR3 is made up of 16 amino acids. CDR3 amino acids: CASSNGQGAETDTQYF. The CDR3 bases are TGCGCCAGCAGCAACGGACAGGGAGCCGAAACAGATACGCAGTATTTT. Using reference TRBV5-1 and TRBJ2-3 for the parts outside the CDR3, the full variable domain is KAGVTQTPRYLIKTRGQQVTLSCSPISGHRSVSWYQQTPGQGLQFLFEYFSETQRNKGNFPGRFSGRQFSNSRSEMNVSTLELGDSALYLCASSNGQGAETDTQYFGPGTRLTVL.

The CDR3 DNA sequence: TGTGCCAGTAGGGACAGGGGAAAAGCAGATACGCAGTATTTT. Translated, it gives CASRDRGKADTQYF. This chain links TRBV2 with TRBJ2-3; 10 bases fit TRBD1. This CDR3 has 14 residues. Germline V lookup: CDR1 SNHLY, CDR2 FYNNEI. V dropped 9 bases and J dropped 4; count of bases not matched to a gene: 7.

The rearrangement uses TRBV19 and TRBJ2-5; D is undetermined. The CDR3 loop spans 12 amino acids. Germline loops: CDR1 LNHDA, CDR2 SQIVND (reference sequence). The ends were cut back, 3 bases at V and 1 base at J, with 3 bases in the middle. The CDR3 protein is CASSMAQETQYF. The DNA for the CDR3 is TGTGCCAGTAGTATGGCCCAAGAGACCCAGTACTTC.

The chain employs TRBV12-3 or TRBV12-4 and TRBJ1-2; tentative D call: TRBD1 (6 bases). The CDR3 loop spans 11 amino acids. Trimming left V 6 bases short and J 6 bases short, with 8 bases between. This CDR3 reads CASSHRDGYTF. The DNA for the CDR3 is TGTGCCAGCAGCCACAGGGATGGCTACACCTTC.

The rearrangement joins TRBV14 to TRBJ2-1, with TRBD2 matching over 12 bases. Looked up from germline, CDR1 is SGHDN and CDR2 is FVKESK. The trim removed 5 bases at V and 5 bases at J, leaving 7 bases unmatched. The CDR3 covers 16 residues. The CDR3 spells CASSSQTSGSNNEQFF. DNA of the CDR3: TGTGCCAGCAGCTCGCAGACTAGCGGGAGCAACAATGAGCAGTTCTTC.

The V and J genes are TRBV5-6 and TRBJ2-1; no reliable D call. The germline gives CDR1 SGHDT, CDR2 YYEEEE. V lost 2 bases to trimming and J lost 0 bases, with 15 bases between them. There are 17 residues in the CDR3. The CDR3: CASSFPGRLSSYNEQFF. The CDR3 DNA reads as TGTGCCAGCAGCTTCCCTGGAAGACTGAGCTCCTACAATGAGCAGTTCTTC.

This rearrangement joins TRBV30 to TRBJ1-6; D is perhaps TRBD1 (5 bases). The germline V gene has CDR1 GTSNPN and CDR2 SVGIG (reference sequence). V lost 4 bases to trimming and J lost 0 bases, with 19 bases between them. The CDR3 runs 18 residues. The CDR3 sequence is CAWNSLGGGSSYNSPLHF. The CDR3 DNA follows: TGTGCCTGGAATTCTCTTGGTGGGGGGAGCTCCTATAATTCACCCCTCCACTTT. The whole variable domain, filled in from reference TRBV30 and TRBJ1-6, reads SQTIHQWPATLVQPVGSPLSLECTVEGTSNPNLYWYRQAAGRGLQLLFYSVGIGQISSEVPQNLSASRPQDRQFILSSKKLLLSDSGFYLCAWNSLGGGSSYNSPLHFGNGTRLTVT.

The table lists this clone with a few counts. This chain links TRBV5-1 with TRBJ2-2; TRBD1 aligns across 7 bases. The V and J ends lost 4 bases and 3 bases, in that order; junction bases with no gene match: 9. The CDR3 is 16 amino acids. Germline V lookup: CDR1 SGHRS, CDR2 YFSETQ. In DNA form, the CDR3 reads TGCGCCAGCAGCCAATTGACAGGGAGCTACACCGGGGAGCTGTTTTTT. It translates to CASSQLTGSYTGELFF.

This clone was recorded only once. The chain recombines TRBV6-5 with TRBJ2-5; perhaps TRBD1 as D (6 bases). The end of the DNA aligns better with TRBJ2-7, so the J call may be wrong. CDR3 size: 14 residues. Germline values: CDR1 MNHEY, CDR2 SVGAGI. Here the CDR3 reads CASSLTGISYEQYF. The CDR3 DNA follows: TGTGCCAGCAGTTTAACAGGGATCTCCTACGAGCAGTACTTC.

The chain is built from TRBV5-8 and TRBJ2-1; D unclear. The CDR3 spans 11 residues. Per germline, CDR1 SGHTS and CDR2 YDEGEE. V lost 4 bases, J lost 3 bases, and 2 bases lay in between. CDR3 region: CASSLYNEQFF. In nucleotides, the CDR3 is TGTGCCAGCAGCCTCTACAATGAGCAGTTCTTC.

The V call is TRBV6-5, the J call TRBJ1-4, with D unresolved. The V gene's germline CDR1 is MNHEY and CDR2 SVGAGI. The CDR3 covers 12 residues. V shed 0 bases and J shed 8 bases, with 4 bases lying between them. The CDR3 sequence is CASSYSREKLFF. CDR3 nucleotides: TGTGCCAGCAGTTACTCCAGGGAAAAACTGTTTTTT.

The V call is TRBV3-1 (or the pseudogene TRBV3-2), the J call TRBJ2-7; possible D gene TRBD2, 6 bases. The length of the CDR3 is 15 residues. Germline assignment: CDR1 LGHDT and CDR2 YNNKEL (reference sequence). Deletions cut 1 base from V and 3 bases from J, with 13 bases between. DNA for the CDR3: TGTGCCAGCAGCCAAGTATGGGACTCAAACTACGAGCAGTACTTC. It translates to CASSQVWDSNYEQYF.

This chain's CDR3 is CASSLGGTGRKTQYF. CDR3 in DNA: TGTGCCAGCAGCTTAGGAGGGACAGGGCGAAAGACCCAGTACTTC. The chain uses TRBV7-9 and TRBJ2-5, with 9 bases fitting TRBD1. Trimming at V came to 1 base and at J to 6 bases, leaving 6 bases not matched to a gene. CDR1 SEHNR and CDR2 FQNEAQ come from the germline V gene (reference sequence). The CDR3 contains 15 residues.

The rearrangement links TRBV12-3 or TRBV12-4 to TRBJ1-2; D unclear. The CDR3 consists of 13 residues. V was pared by 6 bases and J by 11 bases, with 19 bases between. CDR3 DNA: TGTGCCAGCAGCTCACCCGTGAATTACCGATACACCTTC. It encodes CASSSPVNYRYTF.

In nucleotides, the CDR3 is TGTGCCAGCAGTCTCCTCCCCAGCGGACGGGCGAACACTGAAGCTTTCTTT. This encodes CASSLLPSGRANTEAFF. This rearrangement joins TRBV2 to TRBJ1-1; D is uncertain. Germline CDR1 reads SNHLY; CDR2 reads FYNNEI. The CDR3 spans 17 residues. Trimming removed 5 bases from V and 1 base from J, with 20 bases in between.

This chain connects TRBV2 to TRBJ2-1; a possible D gene is TRBD2 (6 bases). The CDR3 consists of 15 residues. Trimming removed 5 bases at V and 0 bases at J, with 11 bases between. Germline V gene lookup returns CDR1 SNHLY and CDR2 FYNNEI. CDR3 amino acids: CASSRGVPSYNEQFF. In DNA form, the CDR3 reads TGTGCCAGCAGTCGCGGGGTTCCCTCCTACAATGAGCAGTTCTTC.

This clone appeared a single time. The V gene is TRBV2, the J gene TRBJ2-5; D might be TRBD2 (7 bases). This CDR3 is 15 amino acids long. Trimming stripped 6 bases from V and 1 base from J, with 15 bases between. Germline V CDR1 and CDR2: SNHLY, FYNNEI. The CDR3 reads CASRGWGGLQETQYF. DNA for the CDR3: TGTGCCAGCAGGGGCTGGGGGGGCCTCCAAGAGACCCAGTACTTC.

V is TRBV2 and J is TRBJ1-2; D gene unclear. The length of the CDR3 is 12 residues. CDR1 SNHLY and CDR2 FYNNEI come from the germline V gene. Trimming took 7 bases from V and 5 from J, leaving 11 bases between them. CDR3 sequence (DNA): TGTGCCAGCAACCCGGAAAAGTATGGCTACACCTTC. This gives the protein CASNPEKYGYTF. Full variable domain (remainder filled in from reference TRBV2 and TRBJ1-2): EPEVTQTPSHQVTQMGQEVILRCVPISNHLYFYWYRQILGQKVEFLVSFYNNEISEKSEIFDDQFSVERPDGSNFTLKIRSTKLEDSAMYFCASNPEKYGYTFGSGTRLTVV.

This chain's CDR3 is CASSPPPPAVSGYTF. Here the CDR3 DNA reads TGTGCCAGCAGCCCCCCCCCGCCCGCAGTGAGCGGCTACACCTTC. This chain connects TRBV9 to TRBJ1-2; D is undetermined. Germline V gene sequence: CDR1 SGDLS, CDR2 YYNGEE. V gave up 4 bases and J gave up 8 bases, with 21 bases separating them. The CDR3 spans 15 residues.

The chain uses TRBV7-8 and TRBJ1-2; 9 nucleotides line up with TRBD1. The CDR3 contains 17 residues. V gave up 0 bases and J gave up 2 bases; unmatched junction bases: 7. CDR1 is SGHVS, CDR2 FQNEAQ, per germline. Here the CDR3 reads CASSLAGTGNLNYGYTF. The CDR3 DNA follows: TGTGCCAGCAGCTTAGCAGGGACAGGGAATTTGAACTATGGCTACACCTTC.